The 22 T cell receptor beta chains in this list originate from one sample, sequenced in a study of post-analysis software for immune sequencing data. Study observations and caveats: Five or six TRBV segments, TRBV5-6, TRBV5-1 and TRBV20-1 among them, were found more frequent in patients than controls.

No antigen is known for these receptors. The authors incorporated unique molecular identifiers into the TCR beta cDNA libraries. MiXCR was run by TCRdb on the PCR reads, yielding one entry per CDR3 protein. The sample yields some 690,000 distinct CDR3 sequences, over 45% seen once. Sample: blood. Source of these receptors: a girl aged 2 to 9 with multiple sclerosis.

This clonotype is a singleton in its sample. This chain's CDR3 is CASGDRGDEKLFF. For the CDR3, the DNA is TGTGCCAGCGGCGACAGGGGGGATGAAAAACTGTTTTTT. J is TRBJ1-4 and V is TRBV7-9; 9 bases agree with TRBD1. V shed 8 bases and J 6 bases; nucleotides not matched to a gene: 4. CDR3 length: 13 amino acids. Looked up from germline, CDR1 is SEHNR and CDR2 is FQNEAQ (reference sequence).

The chain has TRBV6-1 and TRBJ1-1; TRBD1 matches at 7 bases. Germline loops: CDR1 MNHNS, CDR2 SASEGT. The J segment lost 6 bases and the V segment lost 1 base, leaving 5 bases of the junction unmatched. This CDR3 contains 14 residues. Here the CDR3 reads CASSEGGGLPEAFF. The CDR3 DNA reads as TGTGCCAGCAGTGAAGGAGGGGGCTTACCTGAAGCTTTCTTT.

The chain combines TRBV2 with TRBJ2-3, with D perhaps TRBD1 (6 bases). The CDR3 has 15 amino acids. The V gene lost 6 bases and the J gene lost 2 bases, with 15 bases spanning the gap. Germline lookup yields CDR1 SNHLY and CDR2 FYNNEI. This CDR3 is CASSAQGHSTDTQYF. The DNA of the CDR3 is TGTGCCAGCAGCGCCCAGGGGCACTCCACAGATACGCAGTATTTT.

The chain employs TRBV5-1 and TRBJ2-5; 10 positions agree with TRBD1. This CDR3 spans 17 amino acids. Germline trimming cut 0 bases from V and 5 bases from J; bases unmatched to any gene: 10. CDR1 is SGHRS and CDR2 is YFSETQ in the germline V gene. The CDR3 DNA reads as TGCGCCAGCAGCTTGGGGGGTATGACAGGGGGCAAGGAGACCCAGTACTTC. It translates to CASSLGGMTGGKETQYF.

The rearrangement uses TRBV5-1 and TRBJ2-4, with 9 bases identical to TRBD1. TRBJ2-7 explains the end of the DNA better; the J call may be wrong. The germline gives CDR1 SGHRS, CDR2 YFSETQ. CDR3 length: 16 amino acids. CDR3 protein: CASSLEPGQGLYEQYF. The CDR3 region has the DNA TGCGCCAGCAGCTTGGAACCGGGACAGGGTCTTTACGAGCAGTACTTC.

DNA of the CDR3: TGTGCCAGCAGCCGCACAGGGATGTACGAGCAGTACTTC. It yields the protein CASSRTGMYEQYF. The chain couples TRBV3-1 to TRBJ2-7; tentatively, D is TRBD1 (6 bases). The germline V and J ends were trimmed by 4 bases and 4 bases, with 11 bases remaining between them. The germline CDR1 and CDR2 sequences are LGHDT and YNNKEL (reference sequence). The CDR3 runs to 13 residues.

This clonotype was seen more than once but under ten times. V is TRBV29-1 and J is TRBJ2-7; TRBD1 aligns across 9 bases. This CDR3 spans 13 amino acids. Trimming at V came to 6 bases and at J to 2 bases, leaving 5 bases not matched to a gene. CDR1 is SQVTM, CDR2 ANQGSEA, per germline. CDR3 nucleotide sequence: TGCAGCGTCGGGACAGGGAGAGCCTACGAGCAGTACTTC. Encoded protein: CSVGTGRAYEQYF.

The CDR3 sequence: CASSFRGWYGYTF. The CDR3 nucleotides read TGTGCCAGCAGTTTCCGGGGATGGTATGGCTACACCTTC. The gene calls are TRBV12-3 or TRBV12-4 and TRBJ1-2; D unclear. This CDR3 spans 13 amino acids. V gave up 3 bases and J gave up 5 bases, with 10 bases separating them.

The genes are TRBV5-1 and TRBJ2-1, with TRBD2 matching 11 bases. V shed 5 bases and J 4 bases; nucleotides not matched to a gene: 8. This CDR3 has 16 amino acids. Germline lookup yields CDR1 SGHRS and CDR2 YFSETQ. CDR3 nucleotides: TGCGCCAGCAGTCTTATAGCGGGAGGGCAGTACAATGAGCAGTTCTTC. Residues: CASSLIAGGQYNEQFF.

The V and J genes are TRBV28 and TRBJ2-1; 8 nucleotides align to TRBD1. This CDR3 contains 15 residues. Per germline, CDR1 MDHEN and CDR2 SYDVKM. The V gene end was trimmed by 2 bases and the J gene end by 7 bases; junction bases not matched to a gene: 7. The CDR3 sequence: CASSLPDRVGNEQFF. The CDR3 DNA is TGTGCCAGCAGTTTACCGGACAGGGTGGGGAATGAGCAGTTCTTC.

The genes are TRBV6-1 and TRBJ1-2; 9 bases align to TRBD1. This CDR3 comprises 17 residues. Trimming cost V 8 bases and J 4 bases; bases outside gene matches: 17. Germline V CDR1 and CDR2: MNHNS, SASEGT. The CDR3 DNA reads as TGTGCCAGCGGCCGGCGGACAGGGGCCACTCCGACCTATGGCTACACCTTC. Protein sequence: CASGRRTGATPTYGYTF.

Comments on this clonotype: A much more abundant neighbour one base away suggests this may be a read error. V usage is TRBV28 and J usage is TRBJ2-6, with D uncertain. Trimming removed 6 bases at V and 0 bases at J, with 6 bases between. This CDR3 spans 14 amino acids. Germline assignment: CDR1 MDHEN and CDR2 SYDVKM. CDR3 sequence: CASRTSSGANVLTF. In DNA, the CDR3 is TGTGCCAGCAGGACTTCCTCTGGGGCCAACGTCCTGACTTTC.

The genes are TRBV6-1 and TRBJ2-5, with D hard to call. The tail of the sequence fits TRBJ2-7 better, so the J call may be wrong. Germline values: CDR1 MNHNS, CDR2 SASEGT. The length of the CDR3 is 14 residues. The CDR3 region is CASSGRSPNYEQYF. The CDR3 bases are TGTGCCAGCAGTGGGAGATCCCCTAACTACGAGCAGTACTTC.

The chain uses TRBV7-7 and TRBJ2-1; TRBD1 matches 9 bases. The CDR3 sequence is 14 residues long. Trimming at V came to 5 bases and at J to 5 bases, leaving 4 bases not matched to a gene. Germline V gene data show CDR1 as SSHAT and CDR2 as FNYEAQ (reference sequence). The CDR3 sequence is CASSPDRGNNEQFF. The CDR3 bases are TGTGCCAGCAGCCCCGACAGGGGGAACAATGAGCAGTTCTTC.

V is TRBV7-8 and J is TRBJ2-7; D gene ambiguous. CDR1 and CDR2 from the germline V gene are SGHVS and FQNEAQ. The V and J ends lost 0 bases and 2 bases respectively, with 5 bases between them. This CDR3 spans 13 amino acids. The CDR3: CASSLAIAYEQYF. The DNA of the CDR3 is TGTGCCAGCAGCTTAGCCATAGCCTACGAGCAGTACTTC.

This clonotype was observed a single time. This CDR3 reads CSAYRGARGLSYEQYF. CDR3 in DNA: TGCAGTGCGTACCGGGGGGCACGGGGGCTCTCCTACGAGCAGTACTTC. This chain joins TRBV20-1 and TRBJ2-7, with D tentatively TRBD2 (7 bases). This CDR3 region has 16 residues. V lost 6 bases, J lost 0 bases, and 21 bases lay in between. CDR1 DFQATT and CDR2 SNEGSKA come from the germline V gene (reference sequence).

The V and J genes are TRBV7-2 and TRBJ2-1; weak D call: TRBD2 (7 bases). Germline-derived CDR1 and CDR2 are SGHTA and FQGNSA. Trimming left V 5 bases short and J 6 bases short, with 17 bases between. The CDR3 loop spans 15 amino acids. Written as DNA, the CDR3 is TGTGCCAGCAGCCATGGGAGGGGGTGGCTCAATGAGCAGTTCTTC. This sequence encodes CASSHGRGWLNEQFF. The entire variable domain, with the rest obtained from reference TRBV7-2 and TRBJ2-1, is as follows: GAGVSQSPSNKVTEKGKDVELRCDPISGHTALYWYRQSLGQGLEFLIYFQGNSAPDKSGLPSDRFSAERTGGSVSTLTIQRTQQEDSAVYLCASSHGRGWLNEQFFGPGTRLTVL.

The chain joins TRBV10-3 to TRBJ1-1; the D gene is possibly TRBD1 (6 bases). CDR1 is ENHRY and CDR2 is SYGVKD in the germline V gene. The V end lost 2 bases, the J end lost 5 bases, and 15 bases lay between the germline ends. This CDR3 spans 15 amino acids. CDR3 region: CAISEQEGGGTEAFF. For the CDR3, the DNA is TGTGCCATCAGTGAGCAAGAGGGGGGGGGAACTGAAGCTTTCTTT.

The gene calls are TRBV7-2 and TRBJ2-1; 9 nucleotides agree with TRBD2. The germline gives CDR1 SGHTA, CDR2 FQGNSA. This CDR3 is 15 amino acids long. Unmatched junction bases numbered 7, after V lost 2 bases and J lost 8 bases. The CDR3 coding sequence is TGTGCCAGCAGCTTATGGCGGGGGGGAGGCGATGAGCAGTTCTTC. It is translated as CASSLWRGGGDEQFF.

This clonotype has just one count. V and J are TRBV24-1 and TRBJ2-1, with D perhaps matching TRBD1 or TRBD2 (6 bases each). The germline V gene encodes CDR1 KGHDR and CDR2 SFDVKD. Trimming stripped 1 base from V and 5 bases from J, with 11 bases between. CDR3 length: 15 amino acids. For the CDR3, the DNA is TGTGCCACCAGTGATTTAGGGGGGATTAACAATGAGCAGTTCTTC. It is translated as CATSDLGGINNEQFF.

The J gene is TRBJ2-1, the V gene TRBV7-2; possibly TRBD1 or TRBD2 for D (6 bases each). This CDR3 has 17 residues. In germline, CDR1 is SGHTA, CDR2 FQGNSA. Trimming stripped 4 bases from V and 7 bases from J, with 23 bases between. CDR3: CASSSSGAGKGRNEQFF. The CDR3 DNA is TGTGCCAGCAGCTCCTCGGGGGCGGGAAAGGGCCGTAATGAGCAGTTCTTC. Combining the CDR3 with reference TRBV7-2 and TRBJ2-1 gives the whole variable domain GAGVSQSPSNKVTEKGKDVELRCDPISGHTALYWYRQSLGQGLEFLIYFQGNSAPDKSGLPSDRFSAERTGGSVSTLTIQRTQQEDSAVYLCASSSSGAGKGRNEQFFGPGTRLTVL.

This clonotype was seen a handful of times. The chain uses TRBV7-3 and TRBJ2-3, with 10 nucleotides matching TRBD2. The ends lost 8 bases at V and 0 bases at J; junction bases unmatched: 8. From germline, CDR1 is SGHTA and CDR2 FQGTGA. The CDR3 length is 16 residues. In DNA form, the CDR3 reads TGTGCCAGCTCGCTAGCGGGAGTCCCAAGCACAGATACGCAGTATTTT. Translation: CASSLAGVPSTDTQYF.